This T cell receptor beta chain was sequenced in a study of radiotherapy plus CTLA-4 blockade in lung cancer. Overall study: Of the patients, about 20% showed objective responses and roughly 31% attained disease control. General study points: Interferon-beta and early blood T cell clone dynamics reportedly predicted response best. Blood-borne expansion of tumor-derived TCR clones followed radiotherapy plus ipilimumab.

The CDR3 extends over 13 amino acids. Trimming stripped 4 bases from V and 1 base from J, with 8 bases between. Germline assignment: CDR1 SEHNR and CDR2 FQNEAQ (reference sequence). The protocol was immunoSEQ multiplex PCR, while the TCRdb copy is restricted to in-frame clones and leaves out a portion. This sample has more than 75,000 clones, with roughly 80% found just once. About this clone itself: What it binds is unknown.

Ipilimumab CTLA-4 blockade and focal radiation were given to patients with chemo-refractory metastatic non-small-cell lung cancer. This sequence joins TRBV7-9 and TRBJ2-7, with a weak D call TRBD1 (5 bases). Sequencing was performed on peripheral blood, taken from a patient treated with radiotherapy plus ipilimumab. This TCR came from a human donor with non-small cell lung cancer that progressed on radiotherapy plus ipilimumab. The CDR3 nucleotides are TGTGCCAGCAGCTCGGACATGTCCTACGAGCAGTACTTC. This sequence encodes CASSSDMSYEQYF.